Below are 27 T cell receptor beta chains sequenced from a single sample in a study of blood T cell repertoires in COVID-19. Only in-frame clones appear in the TCRdb table, and some are missing; sequencing was by immunoSEQ multiplex PCR. Of about 200,000 clones in the sample, approximately 90% were seen once. The sample taken for sequencing was peripheral blood. The receptors derive from a woman in her forties or fifties with COVID-19, enrolled during active disease.

The CDR3 DNA reads TGTGCCACCAATTGGAGGGGCCGGGGCGGGGAGCTGTTTTTT. Translating gives CATNWRGRGGELFF. The gene calls are TRBV2 and TRBJ2-2, with a tentative D call TRBD2 (6 bases). V was clipped by 10 bases and J by 7 bases, with 19 bases between them. Germline CDR1 SNHLY, CDR2 FYNNEI. This CDR3 is built from 14 residues.

The CDR3, as DNA: TGCGCCAGCATAGGCACCCCCACCCACTTGGGCAGGGGGCAGGATGGCTACACCTTC. This translates into CASIGTPTHLGRGQDGYTF. This sequence joins TRBV5-1 and TRBJ1-2, with TRBD1 matching 8 bases. Germline lookup yields CDR1 SGHRS and CDR2 YFSETQ. The J segment lost 6 bases and the V segment lost 6 bases, leaving 25 bases of the junction unmatched. This CDR3 spans 19 amino acids.

This rearrangement joins TRBV7-9 to TRBJ2-2; D perhaps matches TRBD2 (5 bases). CDR3 length: 16 residues. Looked up from germline, CDR1 is SEHNR and CDR2 is FQNEAQ (reference sequence). The V and J ends lost 3 bases and 1 base respectively, with 12 bases between them. The CDR3 DNA reads TGTGCCAGCAGCTTGGCCTTGGGAGAGAACACCGGGGAGCTGTTTTTT. Translated: CASSLALGENTGELFF.

This clone was counted once. The chain couples TRBV6-5 to TRBJ1-1; 7 bases are a match to TRBD1. V was clipped by 2 bases and J by 4 bases; unmatched bases: 4. This CDR3 spans 14 amino acids. From germline, CDR1 is MNHEY and CDR2 SVGAGI. CDR3 sequence (DNA): TGTGCCAGCAGTTACAATCGGGACAGCACTGAAGCTTTCTTT. The encoded protein is CASSYNRDSTEAFF.

The chain is built from TRBV2 and TRBJ1-4; TRBD1 agrees at 9 bases. Germline V CDR1 and CDR2: SNHLY, FYNNEI. The length of the CDR3 is 13 residues. Trimming at V came to 8 bases and at J to 8 bases, leaving 6 bases not matched to a gene. The CDR3 bases are TGTGCCAGCGACCGGGACAGGGACGAAAAACTGTTTTTT. Amino acids: CASDRDRDEKLFF.

The J gene is TRBJ1-5, the V gene TRBV2; tentative D call: TRBD1 (5 bases). V was cut by 5 bases and J by 8 bases, with 13 bases left in between. The CDR3 has 13 amino acids. Germline values: CDR1 SNHLY, CDR2 FYNNEI. CDR3 DNA: TGTGCCAGCAGTCTAGGGGTTTTTGAGCCCCAGCATTTT. Translating it yields CASSLGVFEPQHF. Complete variable domain (other parts from reference TRBV2 and TRBJ1-5): EPEVTQTPSHQVTQMGQEVILRCVPISNHLYFYWYRQILGQKVEFLVSFYNNEISEKSEIFDDQFSVERPDGSNFTLKIRSTKLEDSAMYFCASSLGVFEPQHFGDGTRLSIL.

The J gene is TRBJ1-5, the V gene TRBV19, with D maybe TRBD1 (6 bases). The CDR3 has 16 amino acids. The germline V gene has CDR1 LNHDA and CDR2 SQIVND (reference sequence). Trimming took 8 bases from V and 4 from J, leaving 21 bases between them. CDR3 coding DNA: TGTGCCAGTTTTGACAGGAAGCTCCCTAAAAATCAGCCCCAGCATTTT. Its translation: CASFDRKLPKNQPQHF. Looking up the rest from reference TRBV19 and TRBJ1-5 gives the full variable domain: DGGITQSPKYLFRKEGQNVTLSCEQNLNHDAMYWYRQDPGQGLRLIYYSQIVNDFQKGDIAEGYSVSREKKESFPLTVTSAQKNPTAFYLCASFDRKLPKNQPQHFGDGTRLSIL.

This chain links TRBV7-9 with TRBJ1-6; 7 bases align to TRBD1. This CDR3 is built from 16 residues. Germline V CDR1 and CDR2: SEHNR, FQNEAQ (reference sequence). Germline trimming cut 7 bases from V and 4 bases from J; bases unmatched to any gene: 10. DNA for the CDR3: TGTGCCAGCAACTTGATAACAGGGGTTTATAATTCACCCCTCCACTTT. Its protein is CASNLITGVYNSPLHF.

The V call is TRBV6-2 or TRBV6-3, the J call TRBJ2-2; the match to TRBD2 covers 7 bases. Looked up from germline, CDR1 is MNHEY and CDR2 is SVGEGT. This CDR3 has 14 residues. V dropped 6 bases and J dropped 7; count of bases not matched to a gene: 8. The CDR3 region has the DNA TGTGCCAGCAGCCCCAGCGGGGTGGGCGGGGAGCTGTTTTTT. This encodes CASSPSGVGGELFF.

This rearrangement joins TRBV6-5 to TRBJ1-3; D is ambiguous. Germline CDR1 reads MNHEY; CDR2 reads SVGAGI. V was pared by 4 bases and J by 0 bases, with 13 bases between. This CDR3 region has 16 residues. As DNA, the CDR3 is TGTGCCAGCAGTTCGCACAGATCTTCCTCTGGAAACACCATATATTTT. Amino acid sequence: CASSSHRSSSGNTIYF.

The V gene is TRBV9, the J gene TRBJ2-2; D gene ambiguous. V was clipped by 1 base and J by 1 base, with 11 bases between them. The CDR3 sequence is 16 residues long. Germline lookup yields CDR1 SGDLS and CDR2 YYNGEE. The CDR3 sequence is CASSVYRTQNTGELFF. The CDR3 DNA is TGTGCCAGCAGCGTATATAGAACTCAGAACACCGGGGAGCTGTTTTTT.

The rearrangement uses TRBV19 and TRBJ1-5, with 9 bases matching TRBD1. CDR1 is LNHDA and CDR2 is SQIVND in the germline V gene (reference sequence). The CDR3 loop spans 13 amino acids. J gave up 6 bases and V 7 bases, and 4 bases lay outside the gene matches. CDR3 sequence reads: CASMDRGSQPQHF. CDR3 DNA sequence: TGTGCCAGTATGGACAGGGGAAGTCAGCCCCAGCATTTT. Combining the CDR3 with reference TRBV19 and TRBJ1-5 gives the whole variable domain DGGITQSPKYLFRKEGQNVTLSCEQNLNHDAMYWYRQDPGQGLRLIYYSQIVNDFQKGDIAEGYSVSREKKESFPLTVTSAQKNPTAFYLCASMDRGSQPQHFGDGTRLSIL.

The chain carries TRBV5-1 and TRBJ2-1; D remains ambiguous. V lost 2 bases to trimming and J lost 9 bases, with 18 bases between them. This CDR3 comprises 15 residues. Germline V gives CDR1 SGHRS, CDR2 YFSETQ. The CDR3 DNA is TGCGCCAGCAGCTTATGGAGCAGCGATTCGGGTGAGCAGTTCTTC. Protein sequence: CASSLWSSDSGEQFF.

This rearrangement joins TRBV25-1 to TRBJ2-3; 9 nucleotides align to TRBD2. Germline CDR1 is MGHDK and CDR2 is SYGVNS. The CDR3 has 17 residues. Trimming took 0 bases from V and 5 from J; bases not matched to a gene: 9. The CDR3 coding sequence is TGTGCCAGCAGTGAATACCCCGCGACTAGCGGCCTAGATACGCAGTATTTT. It specifies CASSEYPATSGLDTQYF.

This clone occurred once. The chain uses TRBV5-1 and TRBJ1-2, with 9 positions matching TRBD1. The CDR3 contains 15 residues. Germline V CDR1 and CDR2: SGHRS, YFSETQ. J lost 0 bases, V lost 4 bases, and 4 bases had no gene match. Here the CDR3 reads CASSRTGEANYGYTF. CDR3 nucleotides: TGCGCCAGCAGCCGGACAGGGGAAGCTAACTATGGCTACACCTTC.

V and J are TRBV7-9 and TRBJ1-2; 9 bases fit TRBD1. Germline assignment: CDR1 SEHNR and CDR2 FQNEAQ (reference sequence). With V trimmed by 5 bases and J by 4 bases, 17 bases remained unmatched. The CDR3 contains 18 residues. The CDR3 nucleotides are TGTGCCAGCAGCCCTCCGCTCGCTGGACAGGGGATGATCTATGGCTACACCTTC. Residues: CASSPPLAGQGMIYGYTF.

The V and J genes are TRBV7-2 and TRBJ1-3; D perhaps matches TRBD1 (6 bases). The ends were cut back, 5 bases at V and 7 bases at J, with 15 bases in the middle. CDR3 size: 14 residues. Germline V lookup: CDR1 SGHTA, CDR2 FQGNSA. This CDR3 reads CASSPRGYYNTIYF. The CDR3 DNA is TGTGCCAGCAGCCCTAGGGGGTATTATAACACCATATATTTT. Full variable domain (rest looked up from reference TRBV7-2 and TRBJ1-3): GAGVSQSPSNKVTEKGKDVELRCDPISGHTALYWYRQSLGQGLEFLIYFQGNSAPDKSGLPSDRFSAERTGGSVSTLTIQRTQQEDSAVYLCASSPRGYYNTIYFGEGSWLTVV.

This rearrangement joins TRBV6-1 to TRBJ2-7; unclear D gene. Trimming shortened V by 2 bases and J by 0 bases, and 8 bases separated the two germline ends. From germline, CDR1 is MNHNS and CDR2 SASEGT. CDR3 size: 14 residues. The CDR3 protein is CASSELSYSYEQYF. The CDR3 coding sequence is TGTGCCAGCAGTGAACTCTCGTACTCCTACGAGCAGTACTTC.

This sequence joins TRBV5-1 and TRBJ2-6; TRBD2 might be the D (6 bases). Trimming stripped 0 bases from V and 4 bases from J, with 8 bases between. CDR3 size: 15 residues. Germline V lookup: CDR1 SGHRS, CDR2 YFSETQ. Written as DNA, the CDR3 is TGCGCCAGCAGCTTGGAGGGAGGCGGGGCCAACGTCCTGACTTTC. The encoded protein is CASSLEGGGANVLTF.

The chain has TRBV9 and TRBJ1-2, with D possibly matching TRBD1 (6 bases). Between the trimmed V and J ends, which lost 3 bases and 4 bases, there was a span of 13 bases. Germline CDR1 reads SGDLS; CDR2 reads YYNGEE. CDR3 length equals 14 residues. Here the CDR3 DNA reads TGTGCCAGCAGCGCCGGGGTGGGGGCCTATGGCTACACCTTC. This sequence encodes CASSAGVGAYGYTF.

The chain has TRBV7-9 and TRBJ2-5; possible D gene TRBD1, 6 bases. There are 14 residues in the CDR3. V dropped 1 base and J dropped 3 bases, with 9 bases sitting between them. Germline values: CDR1 SEHNR, CDR2 FQNEAQ (reference sequence). This CDR3 reads CASSLGTVKETQYF. In DNA, the CDR3 is TGTGCCAGCAGCTTAGGGACAGTCAAAGAGACCCAGTACTTC.

The chain couples TRBV18 to TRBJ2-6; D remains unclear. The CDR3 totals 14 residues. The V end was cut by 6 bases, the J end by 2 bases, with 8 bases between. Germline CDR1 KGHSH, CDR2 LQKENI. The chain's CDR3 is CASSPSPGANVLTF. In DNA, the CDR3 is TGTGCCAGCTCCCCGTCCCCTGGGGCCAACGTCCTGACTTTC.

The chain recombines TRBV5-6 with TRBJ1-6, with D maybe TRBD1 (5 bases). The ends were cut back, 4 bases at V and 4 bases at J, with 9 bases in the middle. The CDR3 runs to 14 residues. Germline V gene data show CDR1 as SGHDT and CDR2 as YYEEEE. CDR3 sequence: CASSAGHYNSPLHF. The CDR3 bases are TGTGCCAGCAGCGCTGGACATTATAATTCACCCCTCCACTTT.

J is TRBJ1-2 and V is TRBV5-4, with D possibly TRBD1 on 6 matching bases. The V and J ends lost 4 bases and 4 bases respectively, with 11 bases between them. CDR3 length equals 13 residues. In germline, CDR1 is SGHNT, CDR2 YYREEE (reference sequence). The CDR3 coding sequence is TGTGCCAGCAGCCCGGACAGACTCTATGGCTACACCTTC. Translating gives CASSPDRLYGYTF.

CDR3 coding DNA: TGTGCCATCAGTGTGACAGCAGGTCAAAGCTCCTACGAGCAGTACTTC. Protein product: CAISVTAGQSSYEQYF. The chain combines TRBV10-3 with TRBJ2-7; TRBD1 is a possible D gene (5 bases). The V end lost 4 bases, the J end lost 0 bases, and 16 bases lay between the germline ends. This CDR3 contains 16 residues. Germline loops: CDR1 ENHRY, CDR2 SYGVKD.

This chain connects TRBV6-5 to TRBJ1-1; D may be TRBD1 (5 bases). V was shortened by 6 bases and J by 0 bases, with 5 bases between the two germline ends. CDR1 and CDR2 (germline): MNHEY, SVGAGI. The CDR3 length is 12 residues. The CDR3 loop is CASRDMNTEAFF. CDR3 nucleotide sequence: TGTGCCAGCAGGGACATGAACACTGAAGCTTTCTTT.

The rearrangement joins TRBV5-6 to TRBJ1-2; possibly TRBD1 for D (5 bases). Trimming shortened V by 3 bases and J by 2 bases, and 14 bases separated the two germline ends. The CDR3 covers 15 residues. Germline V gene lookup returns CDR1 SGHDT and CDR2 YYEEEE. The CDR3 sequence is CASSSLDIANYGYTF. The CDR3 DNA is TGTGCCAGCAGCTCCCTGGACATAGCAAACTATGGCTACACCTTC.